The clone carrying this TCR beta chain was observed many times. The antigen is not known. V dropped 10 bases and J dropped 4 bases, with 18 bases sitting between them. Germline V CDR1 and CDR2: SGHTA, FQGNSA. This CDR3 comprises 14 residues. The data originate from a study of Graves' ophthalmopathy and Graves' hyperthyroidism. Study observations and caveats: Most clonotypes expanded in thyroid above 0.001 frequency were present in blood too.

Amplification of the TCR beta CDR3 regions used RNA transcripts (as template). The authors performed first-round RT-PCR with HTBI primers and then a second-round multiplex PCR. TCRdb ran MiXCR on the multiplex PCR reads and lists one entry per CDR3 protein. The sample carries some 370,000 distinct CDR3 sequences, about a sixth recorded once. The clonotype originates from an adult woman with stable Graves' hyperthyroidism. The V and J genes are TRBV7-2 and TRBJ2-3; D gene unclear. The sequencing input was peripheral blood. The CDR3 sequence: CATRANPGPDTQYF. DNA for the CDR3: TGTGCCACCCGAGCGAACCCCGGCCCAGATACGCAGTATTTT.